The 9 T cell receptor beta chains below all came from one sample that was sequenced in a study of blood T cell repertoires in COVID-19. Using immunoSEQ multiplex PCR, the repertoire was profiled, and TCRdb retains in-frame clones only, with some absent. Of hundreds of thousands of clones listed, almost 85% are singletons. Sequences were obtained from peripheral blood. These receptor sequences come from a man in his forties or fifties with active or convalescent COVID-19.

The J gene is TRBJ2-3, the V gene TRBV6-7; 9 bases line up with TRBD2. TRBV6-7 is labeled an ORF, and its function is uncertain. The CDR3 spans 19 residues. The junction had 14 bases not matched to a gene; V was cut back by 0 bases and J by 4 bases. CDR3 nucleotides: TGTGCCAGCAGTTACTCCAATAGCGGGAGTGATTGCTGGGCAGATACGCAGTATTTT. As protein: CASSYSNSGSDCWADTQYF.

This clone came up a few times. V gene TRBV4-1 combines with J gene TRBJ2-1; D perhaps matches TRBD2 (6 bases). The CDR3 totals 17 residues. Trimming took off 3 bases at V and 0 bases at J, with 15 bases between the two ends. Looked up from germline, CDR1 is MGHRA and CDR2 is YSYEKL. As DNA, the CDR3 is TGCGCCAGCAGCCATCCCCGGGCGGGGAGCTCCTACAATGAGCAGTTCTTC. Translating it yields CASSHPRAGSSYNEQFF.

The chain employs TRBV11-3 and TRBJ2-2; 13 nucleotides agree with TRBD2. V shed 1 base, J shed 4 bases, and the junction held 6 bases outside the gene matches. The CDR3 loop spans 18 amino acids. Germline V gene lookup returns CDR1 SGHNT and CDR2 YENEEA. CDR3 amino acids: CASSLGPGLAGRTGELFF. For the CDR3, the DNA is TGTGCCAGCAGCTTAGGCCCGGGACTAGCGGGACGCACCGGGGAGCTGTTTTTT.

This chain uses TRBV3-1 (or the pseudogene TRBV3-2) with TRBJ1-4; TRBD1 matches at 7 bases. Trimming removed 2 bases from V and 4 bases from J; junction bases left unmatched: 7. The CDR3 length is 16 residues. Germline-derived CDR1 and CDR2 are LGHDT and YNNKEL (reference sequence). This CDR3 is CASSQFRTGNNEKLFF. The CDR3 coding sequence is TGTGCCAGCAGCCAATTCCGGACAGGAAATAATGAAAAACTGTTTTTT.

This clone was observed a few times. This chain joins TRBV30 and TRBJ1-6, with TRBD1 as a possible D gene (5 bases). Germline-derived CDR1 and CDR2 are GTSNPN and SVGIG (reference sequence). This CDR3 spans 14 amino acids. The germline V and J ends were trimmed by 0 bases and 10 bases, with 13 bases remaining between them. The CDR3: CAWSVRGRGSPLHF. The CDR3 region has the DNA TGTGCCTGGAGTGTACGAGGCCGGGGGTCACCCCTCCACTTT.

The chain carries TRBV9 and TRBJ1-1, with D unresolved. The CDR3 extends over 14 amino acids. Germline values: CDR1 SGDLS, CDR2 YYNGEE. V dropped 0 bases and J dropped 1 base, with 7 bases sitting between them. CDR3 sequence (DNA): TGTGCCAGCAGCGTAGGACACCCGAACACTGAAGCTTTCTTT. Residues: CASSVGHPNTEAFF.

V gene TRBV24-1 combines with J gene TRBJ1-1; 7 positions agree with TRBD1. V shed 2 bases, J shed 3 bases, and the junction held 5 bases outside the gene matches. CDR1 and CDR2 from the germline V gene are KGHDR and SFDVKD. The CDR3 covers 15 residues. CDR3 bases: TGTGCCACCAGTGATTCCGCCAGGGGGGACACTGAAGCTTTCTTT. It is translated as CATSDSARGDTEAFF.

This clone came up a few times. The J gene is TRBJ2-3, the V gene TRBV28; D ambiguous. Trimming shortened V by 7 bases and J by 10 bases, and 15 bases separated the two germline ends. The CDR3 has 12 amino acids. Germline lookup yields CDR1 MDHEN and CDR2 SYDVKM. For the CDR3, the DNA is TGTGCCAGCACCAATACTCCGAGAGCGCAGTATTTT. This translates into CASTNTPRAQYF.

This CDR3 reads CASSRRSPGRDGYTF. CDR3 sequence (DNA): TGTGCCAGCAGCCGACGGTCACCAGGGAGGGATGGCTACACCTTC. This chain uses TRBV11-3 with TRBJ1-2; weak D call: TRBD1 (5 bases). This CDR3 spans 15 amino acids. Germline CDR1 reads SGHNT; CDR2 reads YENEEA. V shed 5 bases and J shed 6 bases, with 19 bases lying between them.